This TCR beta chain emerged from a study of tumor-infiltrating lymphocytes in localized non-small cell lung cancer. The study's findings and limits: Tumor T-cell fraction from TCR sequencing was not associated with recurrence-free survival (p = 0.61).

As concerns this clone: Its antigen is not identified.

The trim removed 7 bases at V and 3 bases at J, leaving 9 bases unmatched. CDR1 is SNHLY, CDR2 FYNNEI, per germline. The CDR3 spans 15 residues. Sequencing was performed with immunoSEQ multiplex PCR; in TCRdb, only in-frame clones are kept and a portion is missing. This sample has 20,000 to 25,000 clones, with roughly 80% found just once. V and J are TRBV2 and TRBJ2-7, with 10 bases matching TRBD2. The TCR originated in a human donor with non-small cell lung cancer. Sequencing used lung tumor tissue. The CDR3 reads CASMGLAGEIYEQYF. The CDR3, as DNA: TGTGCCAGCATGGGGCTAGCGGGAGAGATCTACGAGCAGTACTTC.